This T cell receptor (beta chain) was identified during a study of Graves' ophthalmopathy and Graves' hyperthyroidism. Overall study: Before any treatment was given, at initial diagnosis, peripheral blood was collected.

The CDR3 loop spans 14 amino acids. Germline V gene sequence: CDR1 MGHRA, CDR2 YSYEKL. The V and J ends lost 0 bases and 3 bases respectively, with 9 bases between them. This clonotype turned up a few times. What it binds is not known. Study observations and caveats: Ophthalmopathy progression was predicted by the model at around 70% sensitivity and about 74% specificity.

Amplifying from RNA transcripts, the study obtained TCR beta CDR3 regions. First-round RT-PCR with HTBI primers preceded a second-round multiplex PCR. TCRdb reprocessed the multiplex PCR reads with MiXCR, giving one entry per CDR3 protein. Of 200,000 to 250,000 distinct CDR3 sequences in the sample, around 50% were seen once. The clonotype was recovered from an adult man with Graves' ophthalmopathy. The V call is TRBV4-1, the J call TRBJ2-7; D perhaps matches TRBD1 (5 bases). Specimen: peripheral blood. Here the CDR3 DNA reads TGCGCCAGCAGCCAAGATTTTCAGGGCTACGAGCAGTACTTC. Its protein is CASSQDFQGYEQYF.